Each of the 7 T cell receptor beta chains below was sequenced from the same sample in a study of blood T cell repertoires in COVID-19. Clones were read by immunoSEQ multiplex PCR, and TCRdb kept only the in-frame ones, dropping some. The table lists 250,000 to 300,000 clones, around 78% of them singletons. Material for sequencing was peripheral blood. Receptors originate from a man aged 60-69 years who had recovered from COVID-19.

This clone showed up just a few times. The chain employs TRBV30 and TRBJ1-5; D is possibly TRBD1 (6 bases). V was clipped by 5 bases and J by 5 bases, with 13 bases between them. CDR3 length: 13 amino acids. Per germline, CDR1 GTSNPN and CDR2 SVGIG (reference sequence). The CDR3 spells CAWAQGRHQPQHF. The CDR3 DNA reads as TGTGCCTGGGCCCAGGGGCGGCATCAGCCCCAGCATTTT.

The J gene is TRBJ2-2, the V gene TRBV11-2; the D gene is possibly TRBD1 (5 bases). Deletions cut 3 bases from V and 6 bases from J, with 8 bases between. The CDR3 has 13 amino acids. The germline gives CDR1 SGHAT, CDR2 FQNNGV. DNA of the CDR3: TGTGCCAGCAGCTTGGCAGGGTCCGGGGAGCTGTTTTTT. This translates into CASSLAGSGELFF.

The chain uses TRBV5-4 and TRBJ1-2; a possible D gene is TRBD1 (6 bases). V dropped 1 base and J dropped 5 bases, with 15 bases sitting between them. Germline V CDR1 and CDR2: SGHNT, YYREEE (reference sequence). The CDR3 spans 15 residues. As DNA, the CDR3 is TGTGCCAGCAGCTTGCCCGGGGGGGGCTCTTATGGCTACACCTTC. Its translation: CASSLPGGGSYGYTF.

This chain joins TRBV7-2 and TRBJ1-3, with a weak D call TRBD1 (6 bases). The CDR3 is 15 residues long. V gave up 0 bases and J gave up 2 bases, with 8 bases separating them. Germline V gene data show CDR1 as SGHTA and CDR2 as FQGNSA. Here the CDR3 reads CASSLAGGAGNTIYF. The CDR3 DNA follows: TGTGCCAGCAGCTTAGCAGGGGGGGCTGGAAACACCATATATTTT.

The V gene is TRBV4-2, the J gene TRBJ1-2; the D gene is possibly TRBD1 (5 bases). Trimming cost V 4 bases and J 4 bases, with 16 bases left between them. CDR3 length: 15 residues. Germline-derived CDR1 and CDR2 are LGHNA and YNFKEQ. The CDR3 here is CASSPLDQGGYGYTF. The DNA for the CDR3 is TGTGCCAGCAGCCCACTGGACCAGGGCGGCTATGGCTACACCTTC.

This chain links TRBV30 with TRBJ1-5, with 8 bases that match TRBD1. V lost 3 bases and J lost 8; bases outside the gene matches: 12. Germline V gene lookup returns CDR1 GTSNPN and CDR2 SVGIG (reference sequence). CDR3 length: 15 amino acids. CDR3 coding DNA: TGTGCCTGGAGCCGCACCGACAGGGGAGGGGAGCCCCAGCATTTT. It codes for CAWSRTDRGGEPQHF.

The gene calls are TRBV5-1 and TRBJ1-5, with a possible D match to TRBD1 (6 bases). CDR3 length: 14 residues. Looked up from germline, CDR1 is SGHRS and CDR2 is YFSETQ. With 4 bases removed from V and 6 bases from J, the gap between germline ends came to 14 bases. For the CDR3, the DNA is TGCGCCAGCAGCGCCGGAGGGGGGGGTCAGCCCCAGCATTTT. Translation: CASSAGGGGQPQHF.